The 29 T cell receptor beta chains listed next were all sequenced from one sample in a study of blood T cell repertoires in COVID-19. Produced via immunoSEQ multiplex PCR; TCRdb's table is partial and in-frame only. The sample has some 340,000 clones, 80% to 85% seen once; the top ten hold 5.1%. The sequencing sample was made of PBMCs or T cells enriched from blood (not recorded which). These receptors originate from a woman in her forties or fifties who had recovered from COVID-19.

This rearrangement joins TRBV5-6 to TRBJ2-2, with D possibly TRBD1 on 5 matching bases. This CDR3 spans 16 amino acids. The germline V gene encodes CDR1 SGHDT and CDR2 YYEEEE. V was clipped by 2 bases and J by 1 base, with 12 bases between them. The CDR3 DNA reads TGTGCCAGCAGCTTTGTTCGGACAAGGAACACCGGGGAGCTGTTTTTT. Its translation is CASSFVRTRNTGELFF.

The chain couples TRBV7-2 to TRBJ1-1; D not resolved. Germline CDR1 SGHTA, CDR2 FQGNSA. The V end lost 1 base, the J end lost 10 bases, and 13 bases lay between the germline ends. The CDR3 runs to 13 residues. The CDR3 DNA follows: TGTGCCAGCAGCTTAGGAGGCGGGTGGGGAGCTTTCTTT. It encodes CASSLGGGWGAFF.

Notes on this clone: The same CDR3 can be traced to other DNA sequences in this sample. The genes are TRBV7-9 and TRBJ2-5, with TRBD2 as a possible D gene (6 bases). Per germline, CDR1 SEHNR and CDR2 FQNEAQ (reference sequence). The CDR3 is 14 residues long. Trimming removed 0 bases at V and 1 base at J, with 6 bases between. The CDR3 region has the DNA TGTGCCAGCAGCTTAGCGGGAGGCCAAGAGACCCAGTACTTC. Its protein is CASSLAGGQETQYF.

J is TRBJ2-2 and V is TRBV6-4; weak D call: TRBD2 (6 bases). CDR3 length: 14 amino acids. The germline CDR1 and CDR2 sequences are MRHNA and SNTAGT. With 5 bases removed from V and 4 bases from J, the gap between germline ends came to 11 bases. In DNA form, the CDR3 reads TGTGCCAGCAGTAAGGACTATGCCACCGGGGAGCTGTTTTTT. This sequence encodes CASSKDYATGELFF.

The rearrangement joins TRBV15 to TRBJ1-2; maybe TRBD1 (6 bases). V was trimmed by 0 bases and J by 7 bases, leaving 12 bases between them. The CDR3 is 14 residues long. The germline V gene has CDR1 LNHNV and CDR2 YYDKDF (reference sequence). CDR3 nucleotide sequence: TGTGCCACCAGCAGAGATGGGGGGGCGAGTGGCTACACCTTC. Amino acid sequence: CATSRDGGASGYTF.

This clone was observed once. This chain uses TRBV10-3 with TRBJ2-7; a possible D gene is TRBD1 (6 bases). V lost 2 bases, J lost 2 bases, and 13 bases lay in between. Germline lookup yields CDR1 ENHRY and CDR2 SYGVKD. This CDR3 region has 15 residues. CDR3 DNA: TGTGCCATCAGTGAGGGGCAGGGGCGAACCTACGAGCAGTACTTC. Its translation is CAISEGQGRTYEQYF.

The chain joins TRBV5-4 to TRBJ1-1; D uncertain. Germline loops: CDR1 SGHNT, CDR2 YYREEE (reference sequence). The CDR3 loop spans 16 amino acids. V lost 3 bases and J 1 base, leaving 16 bases between the germline ends. CDR3 residues: CASSSGLPSGNTEAFF. The DNA of the CDR3 is TGTGCCAGCAGCTCTGGACTGCCTTCGGGGAACACTGAAGCTTTCTTT. Full variable domain (missing parts from reference TRBV5-4 and TRBJ1-1): ETGVTQSPTHLIKTRGQQVTLRCSSQSGHNTVSWYQQALGQGPQFIFQYYREEENGRGNFPPRFSGLQFPNYSSELNVNALELDDSALYLCASSSGLPSGNTEAFFGQGTRLTVV.

This chain uses TRBV5-1 with TRBJ2-2; 11 bases map to TRBD2. The germline V gene encodes CDR1 SGHRS and CDR2 YFSETQ. V was clipped by 9 bases and J by 7 bases; unmatched bases: 14. The CDR3 loop spans 16 amino acids. CDR3 loop: CATTTSGTPGDGELFF. CDR3 bases: TGCGCCACAACGACTAGCGGGACCCCGGGGGACGGGGAGCTGTTTTTT.

This sequence joins TRBV9 and TRBJ2-3; TRBD1 matches 9 bases. CDR1 is SGDLS and CDR2 is YYNGEE in the germline V gene. There are 13 residues in the CDR3. The V segment lost 7 bases and the J segment 4 bases; nucleotides outside the gene matches: 4. The CDR3: CASRDREADTQYF. CDR3 nucleotides: TGTGCCAGCCGGGACAGGGAGGCAGATACGCAGTATTTT.

This clone has only a few counts. The V gene is TRBV7-8, the J gene TRBJ1-4; D might be TRBD1 (6 bases). The V end was cut by 5 bases, the J end by 0 bases, with 13 bases between. The CDR3 consists of 16 residues. The germline gives CDR1 SGHVS, CDR2 FQNEAQ. The CDR3 DNA sequence: TGTGCCAGCAGCCCAGGGGTCGGAGCAACTAATGAAAAACTGTTTTTT. As protein: CASSPGVGATNEKLFF.

This chain uses TRBV11-1 with TRBJ1-6; no clear D. This CDR3 has 14 residues. V gave up 1 base and J gave up 9 bases, with 10 bases separating them. Germline assignment: CDR1 SGHAT and CDR2 FQDESV (reference sequence). The CDR3: CASSLEGGGSPLHF. The CDR3, as DNA: TGTGCCAGCAGCTTAGAGGGAGGCGGTTCACCCCTCCACTTT.

The J gene is TRBJ1-2, the V gene TRBV18, with 7 positions matching TRBD1. The CDR3 consists of 12 residues. Germline V CDR1 and CDR2: KGHSH, LQKENI. V lost 5 bases and J lost 8; bases outside the gene matches: 5. The CDR3: CASSFTGDGYTF. CDR3 DNA: TGTGCCAGCTCATTCACAGGGGACGGCTACACCTTC.

The V and J genes are TRBV7-3 and TRBJ2-1, with 12 bases aligning to TRBD2. CDR3 size: 17 residues. The V segment lost 5 bases and the J segment 7 bases; nucleotides outside the gene matches: 12. Per the germline V gene, CDR1 is SGHTA and CDR2 is FQGTGA. The CDR3 nucleotides read TGTGCCAGCAGCCCCCCCCCGACTAGCGGGAGTCGGAATGAGCAGTTCTTC. This encodes CASSPPPTSGSRNEQFF.

The CDR3: CAISEMEEAFF. As DNA, the CDR3 is TGTGCCATCAGTGAGATGGAGGAAGCTTTCTTT. The V and J genes are TRBV10-3 and TRBJ1-1; D gene ambiguous. V was cut by 2 bases and J by 8 bases, with 6 bases left in between. This CDR3 spans 11 amino acids. From germline, CDR1 is ENHRY and CDR2 SYGVKD.

This sequence joins TRBV27 and TRBJ1-2; 7 bases align to TRBD1. CDR3 length: 13 amino acids. Germline-derived CDR1 and CDR2 are MNHEY and SMNVEV (reference sequence). V shed 5 bases, J shed 9 bases, and the junction held 9 bases outside the gene matches. The CDR3 is CASSPGQTGRYTF. The CDR3 coding sequence is TGTGCCAGCAGTCCGGGACAGACAGGCCGCTACACCTTC.

CDR3 region: CASSNRDTSGNTIYF. CDR3 sequence (DNA): TGTGCCAGCAGTAACCGGGACACCTCTGGAAACACCATATATTTT. The rearrangement links TRBV6-6 to TRBJ1-3, with a weak D call TRBD1 (6 bases). Looked up from germline, CDR1 is MNHNY and CDR2 is SVGAGI (reference sequence). The CDR3 extends over 15 amino acids. V lost 5 bases and J 0 bases, leaving 11 bases between the germline ends.

This clone was counted between two and nine times. In nucleotides, the CDR3 is TGTGCCAGCAGCTCGGGACTTAACTATGGCTACACCTTC. Translation: CASSSGLNYGYTF. The J gene is TRBJ1-2, the V gene TRBV3-1 (or the pseudogene TRBV3-2), with D perhaps matching TRBD1 (5 bases). The germline gives CDR1 LGHDT, CDR2 YNNKEL (reference sequence). The CDR3 runs to 13 residues. V dropped 5 bases and J dropped 1 base, with 8 bases sitting between them.

This clone has a single count. The genes are TRBV9 and TRBJ2-2; TRBD2 agrees at 9 bases. V lost 0 bases and J lost 1; bases outside the gene matches: 4. Per the germline V gene, CDR1 is SGDLS and CDR2 is YYNGEE. The CDR3 consists of 17 residues. CDR3 nucleotide sequence: TGTGCCAGCAGCGTAGTCGGCGGGAGGGGGAACACCGGGGAGCTGTTTTTT. Translation gives CASSVVGGRGNTGELFF.

The genes are TRBV10-1 and TRBJ1-4, with TRBD1 matching over 9 bases. Germline V gives CDR1 WNHNN, CDR2 SYGVQD (reference sequence). The CDR3 consists of 16 residues. V lost 6 bases, J lost 6 bases, and 11 bases stayed unmatched. DNA of the CDR3: TGCGCCAGCAGAAAAATGACAGGGGGGGTTGATGAAAAACTGTTTTTT. Its protein product is CASRKMTGGVDEKLFF.

The chain couples TRBV10-1 to TRBJ2-2, with TRBD1 identical over 10 bases. CDR1 and CDR2 from the germline V gene are WNHNN and SYGVQD (reference sequence). With V trimmed by 7 bases and J by 6 bases, 5 bases remained unmatched. The CDR3 is made up of 14 amino acids. The CDR3 DNA reads TGCGCCAGCATGTGGGACAGGGGTTCCGGGGAGCTGTTTTTT. Residues: CASMWDRGSGELFF.

The genes are TRBV5-6 and TRBJ1-1, with D hard to call. The CDR3 consists of 14 residues. V was clipped by 0 bases and J by 6 bases, with 12 bases between them. From germline, CDR1 is SGHDT and CDR2 YYEEEE. As DNA, the CDR3 is TGTGCCAGCAGCTTGGGTACTAGGGCGGCTGAAGCTTTCTTT. It translates to CASSLGTRAAEAFF.

The chain uses TRBV9 and TRBJ2-3, with TRBD2 matching over 8 bases. The CDR3 extends over 16 amino acids. V lost 3 bases, J lost 1 base, and 7 bases stayed unmatched. Germline lookup yields CDR1 SGDLS and CDR2 YYNGEE. CDR3 nucleotide sequence: TGTGCCAGCAGCGCTACCGGGACTAGGGGCACAGATACGCAGTATTTT. The encoded protein is CASSATGTRGTDTQYF.

This clone appeared many times. The chain joins TRBV11-1 to TRBJ2-5, with a tentative D call TRBD1 (5 bases). The CDR3 contains 15 residues. Looked up from germline, CDR1 is SGHAT and CDR2 is FQDESV (reference sequence). Trimming removed 5 bases from V and 2 bases from J, with 15 bases in between. CDR3 sequence (DNA): TGTGCCAGCAGCAACTACGACAGTACGCAAGAGACCCAGTACTTC. Translation: CASSNYDSTQETQYF.

The gene calls are TRBV7-9 and TRBJ1-1, with D hard to call. CDR3 length: 13 residues. Germline assignment: CDR1 SEHNR and CDR2 FQNEAQ (reference sequence). Deletions cut 5 bases from V and 7 bases from J, with 14 bases between. The CDR3 DNA follows: TGTGCCAGCAGCCCCACCGTTTCAGTTGAAGCTTTCTTT. Its translation is CASSPTVSVEAFF.

This clone was recorded only once. The rearrangement joins TRBV9 to TRBJ1-1, with 7 bases lining up with TRBD1. V was clipped by 4 bases and J by 1 base; unmatched bases: 4. Per the germline V gene, CDR1 is SGDLS and CDR2 is YYNGEE. The CDR3 contains 14 residues. CDR3 bases: TGTGCCAGCAGCTCCGGGACAGCGAACACTGAAGCTTTCTTT. It codes for CASSSGTANTEAFF.

For the CDR3, the DNA is TGTGCCAGTGGGGGAGGGGATGCAACTAATGAAAAACTGTTTTTT. Translating it yields CASGGGDATNEKLFF. The chain links TRBV19 to TRBJ1-4; D perhaps matches TRBD1 (5 bases). Germline lookup yields CDR1 LNHDA and CDR2 SQIVND (reference sequence). The V end lost 8 bases, the J end lost 0 bases, and 13 bases lay between the germline ends. The CDR3 is 15 residues long.

CDR3 nucleotides: TGTGCCAGCAGCTTGAACGTCCAGTTTGCTGAAGCTTTCTTT. It codes for CASSLNVQFAEAFF. The chain links TRBV11-1 to TRBJ1-1; D unresolved. V gave up 3 bases and J gave up 6 bases, with 14 bases separating them. Germline-derived CDR1 and CDR2 are SGHAT and FQDESV (reference sequence). The CDR3 is 14 residues long.

The chain uses TRBV5-3 and TRBJ2-1, with 9 bases lining up with TRBD2. TRBV5-3 is sorted into the ORF group, with uncertain function. CDR3 length equals 16 residues. The V and J ends lost 4 bases and 4 bases, in that order; junction bases with no gene match: 9. Here the CDR3 DNA reads TGTGCCAGAAGCGGCCTCGCGCGGGGGGGATACAATGAGCAGTTCTTC. It translates to CARSGLARGGYNEQFF.

This chain links TRBV18 with TRBJ2-5; D is possibly TRBD2 (6 bases). V gave up 1 base and J gave up 1 base, with 7 bases separating them. From germline, CDR1 is KGHSH and CDR2 LQKENI. This CDR3 is built from 14 residues. The chain's CDR3 is CASSPRGVQETQYF. CDR3 bases: TGTGCCAGCTCACCACGGGGGGTCCAAGAGACCCAGTACTTC.